Sequencing of this T cell receptor beta chain was carried out in a study of response to subunit inactivated influenza vaccine (dated by TCRdb to 2017 to 2018). Regarding the complete study: Deep quantitative profiling of the T cell receptor repertoire was used in the study to follow responses to a trivalent subunit inactivated influenza vaccine.

Libraries were built with RT-PCR. Instrument on record: Illumina HiSeq 2500. In-frame beta chains were kept once TCRdb had trimmed the public reads at Q25 with fastp and called clones with MiXCR. Rows matching on CDR3 protein sequence are summarized as one entry with the most common DNA and genes. Present in this sample are 550,000 to 600,000 distinct CDR3 sequences, about 11% of which were seen just once. Of the sample, roughly a tenth is held by the ten largest clones. There are many counts of this clonotype. Its antigen is still unknown. No quality values exist for individual bases; no much larger clone is one base distant. Summary of the overall study and its limitations: The authors proposed that each seasonal influenza vaccination may bring in only a limited number of new T cells.

The CDR3 runs 15 amino acids, cysteine and phenylalanine included. The kept DNA is CDR3 alone, 45 bases in frame from the first base. V trim: 4 bases; J trim: 6 bases; unmatched bases: 4. From a lookup of the germline V gene, CDR1 and CDR2 are SGHTA and FQGTGA. The source was PBMCs from blood, collected on the day of vaccination. This TCR was recovered from a man aged 45-65 years who received an inactivated influenza vaccine. Donor details come from another sample of the same person, matched by shared clones. The chain is assembled from TRBV7-3 and TRBJ2-1; 12 nucleotides in the junction match TRBD2. The sequenced DNA is TGTGCCAGCAGCTCGACTAGCGGGAGCGGCAATGAGCAGTTCTTC. The resulting protein is CASSSTSGSGNEQFF.